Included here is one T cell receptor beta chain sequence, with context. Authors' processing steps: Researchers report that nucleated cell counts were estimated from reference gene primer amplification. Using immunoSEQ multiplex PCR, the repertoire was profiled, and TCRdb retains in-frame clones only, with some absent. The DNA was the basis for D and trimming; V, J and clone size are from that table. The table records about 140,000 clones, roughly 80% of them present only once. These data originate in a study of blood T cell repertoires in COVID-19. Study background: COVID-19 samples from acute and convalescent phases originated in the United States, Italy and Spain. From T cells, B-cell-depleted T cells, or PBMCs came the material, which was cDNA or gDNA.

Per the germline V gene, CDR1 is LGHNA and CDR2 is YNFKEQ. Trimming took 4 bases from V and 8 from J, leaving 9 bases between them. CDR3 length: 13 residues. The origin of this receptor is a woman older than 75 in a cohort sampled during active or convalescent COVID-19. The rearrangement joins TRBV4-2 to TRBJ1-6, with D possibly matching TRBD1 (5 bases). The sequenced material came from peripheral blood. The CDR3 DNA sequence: TGTGCCAGCAGCCGGGGGGGTGATTCACCCCTCCACTTT. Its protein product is CASSRGGDSPLHF.